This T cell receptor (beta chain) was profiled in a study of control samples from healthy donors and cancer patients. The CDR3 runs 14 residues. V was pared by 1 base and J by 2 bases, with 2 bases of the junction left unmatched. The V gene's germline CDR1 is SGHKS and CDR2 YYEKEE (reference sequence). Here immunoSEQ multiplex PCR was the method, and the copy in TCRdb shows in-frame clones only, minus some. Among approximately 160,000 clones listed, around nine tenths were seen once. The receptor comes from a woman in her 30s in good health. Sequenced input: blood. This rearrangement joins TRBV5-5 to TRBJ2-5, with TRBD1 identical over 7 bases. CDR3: CASSLRGLQETQYF. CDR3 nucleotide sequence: TGTGCCAGCAGCTTGAGGGGGCTTCAAGAGACCCAGTACTTC. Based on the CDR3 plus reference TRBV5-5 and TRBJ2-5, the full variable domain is DAGVTQSPTHLIKTRGQQVTLRCSPISGHKSVSWYQQVLGQGPQFIFQYYEKEERGRGNFPDRFSARQFPNYSSELNVNALLLGDSALYLCASSLRGLQETQYFGPGTRLLVL.